This is a list of T cell receptor beta chains from one sample in a study of breast tumors, draining lymph nodes, adjacent tissues. TCRdb passed the multiplex PCR reads through MiXCR, listing each CDR3 protein once. The sample lists fewer than 200,000 distinct CDR3 sequences, around a third occurring once. The sample was axillary lymph node tissue. These receptors all come from a female donor with breast cancer. Some clones in this sample may be carry-over from other donors' samples. CDR3s include the opening cysteine and the closing phenylalanine or tryptophan. The D gene is left open where the match is weak. Only some rows state a clone size, as once, few, many or a class for expanded clones.

V	J	size	D	DNA	CDR3
TRBV29-1	TRBJ1-5	once	.	TGCAGCGTTGGAGAGTGGCTGGGGGATAGCAATCAGCCCCAGCATTTT	CSVGEWLGDSNQPQHF
TRBV18	TRBJ1-2	many	.	TGTGCCAGCTCACATTACCATGCAGAGGATTTTGAGGGCTACACCTTC	CASSHYHAEDFEGYTF
TRBV4-2	TRBJ2-5	many	TRBD2	TGTGCCAGCAGCCAACTAGCGGGGGCCGCTCAAGAGACCCAGTACTTC	CASSQLAGAAQETQYF
TRBV10-3	TRBJ2-3	many	.	TGTGCCATCAGTGACGTGGGGAAGAGCACAGATACGCAGTATTTT	CAISDVGKSTDTQYF
TRBV7-9	TRBJ2-1	many	.	TGTGCCAGCAGCTTATACGGATCGGATGAGCAGTTCTTC	CASSLYGSDEQFF
TRBV7-3	TRBJ2-5	.	.	TGTGCCAGCAGCCCCCAGGGACGGTCCTGGGAGACCCAGCACTTT	CASSPQGRSWETQHF
TRBV19	TRBJ1-2	.	.	TGTGCCAGTAGTATGATTGGCCGTGAACGCCTGAACGGTGGATATGGCTACACCTTC	CASSMIGRERLNGGYGYTF
TRBV6-1	TRBJ1-5	many	.	TGTGCCAGCAGTGAAGTTCAGGGCGAGTATTTT	CASSEVQGEYF
TRBV29-1	TRBJ2-2	many	TRBD2	TGCAGCTTCCTCGGGACTATCCCGGCAGGGGAGCTGTTTTTT	CSFLGTIPAGELFF
TRBV7-9	TRBJ2-4	.	.	TGTGCCAGCGGCCCCAACCTGGGACTCTCCCTTAGCCAAAACATTCAGTACTTC	CASGPNLGLSLSQNIQYF
TRBV18	TRBJ1-1	.	.	TGTGCCAGCTCACCGAAGGAAACGGGCACTGAAGCTTTCTTT	CASSPKETGTEAFF
TRBV27	TRBJ1-6	many	TRBD1	TGTGCCAGCAGCACAGGGGTGTCACCCCTCCACTTT	CASSTGVSPLHF
TRBV7-6	TRBJ2-1	.	.	TGTGCCAGCAGCTTAGCGCATCCCGGGACTGGCTACGGTGAGCAGTTCTTC	CASSLAHPGTGYGEQFF